This T cell receptor (beta chain) originates from a study of blood T cell repertoires in COVID-19. Study context: PBMCs, B-cell-depleted T cells, or T cells provided the cDNA or gDNA that made up the material.

This clone was counted a single time. Germline V lookup: CDR1 MNHNS, CDR2 SASEGT. CDR3 length: 14 amino acids. V lost 4 bases, J lost 5 bases, and 7 bases stayed unmatched. The protocol was immunoSEQ multiplex PCR, while the TCRdb copy is restricted to in-frame clones and leaves out a portion. The repertoire holds tens of thousands of clones, with around 85% as singletons. The chain is built from TRBV6-1 and TRBJ1-2; 7 bases agree with TRBD1. Sequences were obtained from peripheral blood. This sequence originates from a man in his 70s with acute or convalescent COVID-19. The CDR3 bases are TGTGCCAGCAGTGTAGCAATGACAGGGTATGGCTACACCTTC. The encoded protein is CASSVAMTGYGYTF.